This T cell receptor beta chain derives from a study of OX40 agonist ivuxolimab in advanced cancers. This clone was recorded once. The repertoire was sequenced with immunoSEQ multiplex PCR; TCRdb's copy has only in-frame clones and lacks some. The sample consists of about 35,000 clones, approximately 90% of them appearing once. The CDR3 runs 13 residues. Per the germline V gene, CDR1 is SGHNT and CDR2 is YYREEE (reference sequence). Trimming cost V 5 bases and J 3 bases, with 11 bases left between them. The chain couples TRBV5-4 to TRBJ2-5; D not resolved. The receptor was isolated from an adult with an advanced solid tumor such as melanoma, head and neck, liver or kidney cancer. The sample was CD4+ or CD8+ T cells sorted from blood, taken in a trial of the OX40 agonist ivuxolimab. CDR3 bases: TGTGCCAGCAGAGCTTGGGCGGAAGAGACCCAGTACTTC. Translated: CASRAWAEETQYF.